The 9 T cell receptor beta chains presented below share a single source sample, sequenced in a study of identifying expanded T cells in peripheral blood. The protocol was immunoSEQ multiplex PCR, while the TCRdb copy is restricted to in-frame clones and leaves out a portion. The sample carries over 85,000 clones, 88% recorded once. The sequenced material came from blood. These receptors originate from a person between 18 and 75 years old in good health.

The CDR3 nucleotides are TGTGCCAGCGACCCCGGACAGGACTTCGGGGAGACCCAGTACTTC. Its translation is CASDPGQDFGETQYF. This chain links TRBV21-1 with TRBJ2-5; the listed D gene, TRBD1, was not tested against the DNA. TRBV21-1 is assigned pseudogene status. CDR3 length: 15 residues.

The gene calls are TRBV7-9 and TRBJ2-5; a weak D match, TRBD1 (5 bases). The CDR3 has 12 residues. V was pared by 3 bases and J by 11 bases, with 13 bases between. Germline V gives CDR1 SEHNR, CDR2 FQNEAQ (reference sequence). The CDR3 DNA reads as TGTGCCAGCAGCTTCGAAGGGGCGGAGCAGTACTTC. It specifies CASSFEGAEQYF.

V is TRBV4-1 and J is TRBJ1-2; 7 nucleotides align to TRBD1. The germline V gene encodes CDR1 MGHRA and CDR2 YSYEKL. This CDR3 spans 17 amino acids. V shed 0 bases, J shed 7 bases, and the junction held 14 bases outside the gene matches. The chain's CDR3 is CASSQEPGQAFWGGYTF. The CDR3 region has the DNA TGCGCCAGCAGCCAAGAGCCCGGACAGGCCTTTTGGGGTGGCTACACCTTC.

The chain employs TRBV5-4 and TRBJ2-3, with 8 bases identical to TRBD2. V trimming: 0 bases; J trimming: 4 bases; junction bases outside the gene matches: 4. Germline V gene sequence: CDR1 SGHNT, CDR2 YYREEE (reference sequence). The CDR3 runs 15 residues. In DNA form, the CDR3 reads TGTGCCAGCAGCTTGGCGGGGGGGTTCCCAGATACGCAGTATTTT. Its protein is CASSLAGGFPDTQYF.

DNA for the CDR3: TGTGCCAGCAGTCAGGGGCTCTACGAGCAGTACTTC. It codes for CASSQGLYEQYF. J is TRBJ2-7 and V is TRBV6-5; the D gene is possibly TRBD1 (6 bases). Between the trimmed V and J ends, which lost 5 bases and 3 bases, there was a span of 8 bases. Germline-derived CDR1 and CDR2 are MNHEY and SVGAGI. The CDR3 extends over 12 amino acids.

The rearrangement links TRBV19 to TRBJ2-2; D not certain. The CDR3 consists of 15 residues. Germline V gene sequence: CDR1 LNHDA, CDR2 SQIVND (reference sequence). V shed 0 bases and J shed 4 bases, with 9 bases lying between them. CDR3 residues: CASSIDPKSTGELFF. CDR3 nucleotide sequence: TGTGCCAGTAGTATAGATCCGAAGAGCACCGGGGAGCTGTTTTTT.

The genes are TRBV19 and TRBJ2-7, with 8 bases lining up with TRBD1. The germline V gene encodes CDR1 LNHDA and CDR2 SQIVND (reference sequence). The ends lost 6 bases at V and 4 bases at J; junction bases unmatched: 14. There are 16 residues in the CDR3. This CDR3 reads CASSPYHGQGGYEQYF. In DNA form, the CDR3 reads TGTGCCAGTAGCCCCTACCATGGACAGGGCGGTTACGAGCAGTACTTC.

The CDR3 loop is CASSTPWREGETQYF. The CDR3 coding sequence is TGTGCCAGCAGCACTCCTTGGAGGGAGGGGGAGACCCAGTACTTC. V gene TRBV9 combines with J gene TRBJ2-5; 7 bases align to TRBD2. This CDR3 region has 15 residues. V shed 4 bases, J shed 5 bases, and the junction held 11 bases outside the gene matches. CDR1 SGDLS and CDR2 YYNGEE come from the germline V gene.

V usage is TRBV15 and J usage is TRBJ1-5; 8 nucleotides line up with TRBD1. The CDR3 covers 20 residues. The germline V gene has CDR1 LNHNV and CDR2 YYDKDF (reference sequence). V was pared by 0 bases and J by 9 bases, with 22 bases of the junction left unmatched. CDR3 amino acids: CATSRDRGDRGLGPPAPQHF. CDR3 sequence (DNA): TGTGCCACCAGCAGAGATCGGGGAGACAGGGGACTCGGACCACCCGCGCCCCAGCATTTT.